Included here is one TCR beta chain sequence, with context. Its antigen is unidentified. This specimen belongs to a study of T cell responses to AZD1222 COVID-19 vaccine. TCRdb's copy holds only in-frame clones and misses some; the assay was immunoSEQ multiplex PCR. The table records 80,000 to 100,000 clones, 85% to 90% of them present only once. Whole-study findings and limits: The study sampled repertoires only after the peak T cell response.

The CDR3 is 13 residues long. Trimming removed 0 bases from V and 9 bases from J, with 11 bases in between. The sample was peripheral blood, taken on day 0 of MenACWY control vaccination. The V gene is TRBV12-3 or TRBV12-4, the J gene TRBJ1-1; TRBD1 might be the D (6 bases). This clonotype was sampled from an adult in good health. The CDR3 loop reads CASSLAQGSQAFF. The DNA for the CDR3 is TGTGCCAGCAGTTTAGCACAGGGTTCGCAAGCTTTCTTT.